These T cell receptor beta chains were read from a single sample in a study of beta chain features in type 1 diabetes. Only in-frame clones appear in the TCRdb table, and some are missing; sequencing was by immunoSEQ multiplex PCR. The sample carries approximately 110,000 clones, about two fifths recorded once. Material for sequencing was stem cell memory CD4+ T cells from blood. The receptors stem from a young woman in good health. Each CDR3 is given with its conserved first and last residue. The D gene is left open where the match is weak. Size is omitted from some rows. Given values are once, few, many or a class for expanded clones.

D gene,V gene,J gene,clone size,CDR3 DNA,CDR3 protein
TRBD2,TRBV30,TRBJ2-1,-,TGTGCCTGGAGTGTACGAAGACTAGCGGGAGCCATCGATGAGCAGTTCTTC,CAWSVRRLAGAIDEQFF
-,TRBV28,TRBJ1-3,-,TGTGCCAGCAGTTTCGGAGGGCCTGGAAACACCATATATTTT,CASSFGGPGNTIYF
TRBD2,TRBV5-1,TRBJ2-2,few,TGCGCCAGCAGCAGACTAGCGGGAGAGACCGGGGAGCTGTTTTTT,CASSRLAGETGELFF
TRBD2,TRBV6-6,TRBJ2-3,-,TGTGCCAGCAGTTACGGGCCTAGCGGGGGAACGCAGTATTTT,CASSYGPSGGTQYF
TRBD2,TRBV5-1,TRBJ2-1,few,TGCGCCAGCAGCGGCAGCGGGAGGGCTTGGTTCTTC,CASSGSGRAWFF
-,TRBV7-8,TRBJ1-5,-,TGTGCCAGCAGCGGGACACGTTCGAACAATCAGCCCCAGCATTTT,CASSGTRSNNQPQHF
TRBD1,TRBV10-2,TRBJ1-5,-,TGCGCCAGCAGAAGACAGGGGAACAATCAGCCCCAGCATTTT,CASRRQGNNQPQHF
-,TRBV27,TRBJ1-5,few,TGTGCCAGCAGTAACCGACGGCCCGGGGAGCCCCAGCATTTT,CASSNRRPGEPQHF
-,TRBV11-2,TRBJ1-1,-,TGTGCCAGCAGCCTACAGGGACCTAAGACCCGAGCTTTCTTT,CASSLQGPKTRAFF
-,TRBV6-5,TRBJ1-3,few,TGTGCCAGCAGGGGAGGGACTGGAAACACCATATATTTT,CASRGGTGNTIYF
TRBD1,TRBV18,TRBJ2-1,-,TGTGCCAGCTCACAGAGACAGGGGGCTACGACCCCCTACAATGAGCAGTTCTTC,CASSQRQGATTPYNEQFF
TRBD1,TRBV19,TRBJ2-5,-,TGTGCCAGTAGTTCCTGGACAGGGTTCCAAGAGACCCAGTACTTC,CASSSWTGFQETQYF
TRBD1,TRBV15,TRBJ1-1,once,TGTGCCACCAGCAGAGGACAGGGAAGAGTGAACACTGAAGCTTTCTTT,CATSRGQGRVNTEAFF
-,TRBV5-1,TRBJ2-7,few,TGCGCCAGCAGCTTGGGGCACTACGAGCAGTACTTC,CASSLGHYEQYF
TRBD2,TRBV6-6,TRBJ2-2,-,TGTGCCAGCAGACGCACTAGCGGGAGGTACACCGGGGAGCTGTTTTTT,CASRRTSGRYTGELFF
-,TRBV5-1,TRBJ1-1,few,TGCGCCAGCAGCCGAGTAGGAGGGAACACTGAAGCTTTCTTT,CASSRVGGNTEAFF
TRBD2,TRBV9,TRBJ2-7,few,TGTGCCAGCAGCGTAGCGTCTAGCGGATCTATTGGCGAGCAGTACTTC,CASSVASSGSIGEQYF
TRBD1,TRBV5-1,TRBJ2-7,-,TGCGCCAGCAGCTTTACCCCAACCGGGACAGGGTCCAACGAGCAGTACTTC,CASSFTPTGTGSNEQYF
TRBD1,TRBV7-2,TRBJ2-5,-,TGTGCCAGCAGCTTGATTGGGGACAGTCAAGAGACCCAGTACTTC,CASSLIGDSQETQYF
-,TRBV7-9,TRBJ2-5,few,TGTGCCAGCAGCTCGCGGGCTCAAGAGACCCAGTACTTC,CASSSRAQETQYF
TRBD2,TRBV9,TRBJ2-3,-,TGTGCCAGCAGCGCCCTAGCGGAGACCACAGATACGCAGTATTTT,CASSALAETTDTQYF
TRBD1,TRBV7-9,TRBJ1-4,-,TGTGCCAGCAGCTTAGAGAGGGGGCGAGGTGAAAAACTGTTTTTT,CASSLERGRGEKLFF
TRBD2,TRBV7-3,TRBJ2-7,few,TGTGCCAGCAGCGTAGCTAGCGGGAGCGTTAACGAGCAGTACTTC,CASSVASGSVNEQYF
-,TRBV7-6,TRBJ2-7,-,TGTGCCAGCAGCGGGGGGAGGTACGAGCAGTACTTC,CASSGGRYEQYF
-,TRBV9,TRBJ1-2,-,TGTGCCAGCGGAGGGTCTAACTATGGCTACACCTTC,CASGGSNYGYTF
-,TRBV19,TRBJ2-7,-,TGTGCCAGTAGCGATTCCGGGACTGGCTCCTACGAGCAGTACTTC,CASSDSGTGSYEQYF
-,TRBV4-3,TRBJ2-1,-,TGCGCCAGCAGCCAAGATTTCCAGGGCCACAATGAGCAGTTCTTC,CASSQDFQGHNEQFF
-,TRBV7-9,TRBJ1-1,few,TGTGCCAGCAGCTTACCCGGACAGAGGAACACTGAAGCTTTCTTT,CASSLPGQRNTEAFF
-,TRBV5-1,TRBJ2-7,-,TGCGCCAGCAGCTTCCAGGGCCCCTACGAGCAGTACTTC,CASSFQGPYEQYF
TRBD2,TRBV28,TRBJ2-1,few,TGTGCCAGCAGCCGTACTAGCGGGAGGGGCGGTGAGCAGTTCTTC,CASSRTSGRGGEQFF
-,TRBV6-1,TRBJ1-2,-,TGTGCCAGCAGTGAAAAAAGGACTGGTGGCTACACCTTC,CASSEKRTGGYTF
TRBD2,TRBV28,TRBJ2-1,-,TGTGCCAGCAGTTTAATGTTCGCAGGGCGGGGGGTTGGGCAGTTCTTC,CASSLMFAGRGVGQFF
-,TRBV28,TRBJ1-1,-,TGTGCCAGCAGAGATCAGGGGTTACGGACTGAAGCTTTCTTT,CASRDQGLRTEAFF
-,TRBV19,TRBJ2-1,few,TGTGCCAGTAGCCCAACCACTAGCCAGAGCTCCTACAATGAGCAGTTCTTC,CASSPTTSQSSYNEQFF
-,TRBV2,TRBJ2-3,-,TGTGCCAGCAGTGACCCCAGGGCGGCAAAACGGGATACGCAGTATTTT,CASSDPRAAKRDTQYF
-,TRBV28,TRBJ2-6,few,TGTGCCAGCAGACCGGTTGGGGCCAACGTCCTGACTTTC,CASRPVGANVLTF
-,TRBV6-5,TRBJ1-1,-,TGTGCCAGCAGTTACTCGGTAATTCAGCGAGCTTTCTTT,CASSYSVIQRAFF
TRBD1,TRBV28,TRBJ2-1,-,TGTGCCAGCAGTTTAATCGGGACAGGGGACAATGAGCAGTTCTTC,CASSLIGTGDNEQFF
-,TRBV7-9,TRBJ1-1,-,TGTGCCAGCAGCTATGACAGGAACACTGAAGCTTTCTTT,CASSYDRNTEAFF
TRBD2,TRBV6-6,TRBJ2-1,-,TGTGCCAGCCTTCGACTAGCGGGAGCCAATGAGCAGTTCTTC,CASLRLAGANEQFF
-,TRBV18,TRBJ2-5,few,TGTGCCAGCTCACCGATCCCACCCAGACAAGAGACCCAGTACTTC,CASSPIPPRQETQYF
-,TRBV5-1,TRBJ2-3,-,TGCGCCAGCAGGGGAAATACGGGGGATACGCAGTATTTT,CASRGNTGDTQYF
-,TRBV9,TRBJ1-2,-,TGTGCCAGCAGCGTAGAGGACAGAAAAAACTATGGCTACACCTTC,CASSVEDRKNYGYTF
TRBD2,TRBV7-9,TRBJ2-4,-,TGTGCCAGCAGCTTAGATCTAGCGGGAGGGCATCCCAAAAACATTCAGTACTTC,CASSLDLAGGHPKNIQYF
-,TRBV7-9,TRBJ2-7,-,TGTGCCAGCAGCTTAGCGGGACCTAGCGTTTTGTACGAGCAGTACTTC,CASSLAGPSVLYEQYF
TRBD2,TRBV18,TRBJ2-7,-,TGTGCCAGCTCACCACTCGAGGTGACTAGCGGGGGGTCCTACGAGCAGTACTTC,CASSPLEVTSGGSYEQYF
-,TRBV27,TRBJ2-4,few,TGTGCCAGCAGTCCCTTACCCAGCGTAACCAAAAACATTCAGTACTTC,CASSPLPSVTKNIQYF
TRBD1,TRBV7-2,TRBJ2-7,-,TGTGCCAGCAGCTCAGTCACCGGGACAGGGTCTTACGAGCAGTACTTC,CASSSVTGTGSYEQYF
-,TRBV7-9,TRBJ2-7,-,TGTGCCAGCAGCCTGAAAGGCGGGGGACACTACGAGCAGTACTTC,CASSLKGGGHYEQYF
-,TRBV7-9,TRBJ1-2,-,TGTGCCAGCAGCCTAGGGCTTCCCTATGGCTACACCTTC,CASSLGLPYGYTF
-,TRBV11-3,TRBJ2-1,-,TGTGCCAGCAGCTCTAGAGGTGAGCAGTTCTTC,CASSSRGEQFF
-,TRBV28,TRBJ2-1,-,TGTGCCAGCAGTTCCTACGGTAGCGGAGCCAATGAGCAGTTCTTC,CASSSYGSGANEQFF
-,TRBV18,TRBJ1-1,-,TGTGCCAGCACCCGACAGAGAGAGAACACTGAAGCTTTCTTT,CASTRQRENTEAFF
-,TRBV7-2,TRBJ1-1,-,TGTGCCAGCAGCCTCGGGGGGTTGACTGAAGCTTTCTTT,CASSLGGLTEAFF
-,TRBV5-5,TRBJ2-7,-,TGTGCCAGCAGCTTGTTCACGAGATACGAGCAGTACTTC,CASSLFTRYEQYF
TRBD2,TRBV29-1,TRBJ2-1,-,TGCAGCGTTGATGCTGCTAGCGGGAGTGTAAATGAGCAGTTCTTC,CSVDAASGSVNEQFF
TRBD2,TRBV4-3,TRBJ2-1,-,TGCGCCAGCAGCCAAGAAGGATCGGGACTAGCGGGAGGTTATTGGAATGAGCAGTTCTTC,CASSQEGSGLAGGYWNEQFF
-,TRBV11-3,TRBJ2-5,-,TGTGCCAGCAGCTCTCTAGGGCCTGGGGAGATGGCAGAGACCCAGTACTTC,CASSSLGPGEMAETQYF